This TCR beta chain was profiled in a study of T cell responses to AZD1222 COVID-19 vaccine. Measured with immunoSEQ multiplex PCR; TCRdb has only the in-frame clones, and not every one. This table holds approximately 220,000 clones, about 92% found once. Study conclusions and caveats: CD4 TCRs associated with vaccination spanned spike, dominating at 160-218 and 743-854. At baseline, just six or seven AZD1222 recipients tested seropositive.

From germline, CDR1 is MDHEN and CDR2 SYDVKM. Between the trimmed V and J ends, which lost 3 bases and 2 bases, there was a span of 4 bases. This CDR3 is built from 12 residues. As to this clone: The antigen is not known.

This TCR was sampled from an adult in good health. The chain has TRBV28 and TRBJ1-2, with D hard to call. Sequenced here: peripheral blood, sampled on day 0 of MenACWY control vaccination. This CDR3 reads CASSFYNYGYTF. The CDR3 DNA is TGTGCCAGCAGTTTTTACAACTATGGCTACACCTTC.